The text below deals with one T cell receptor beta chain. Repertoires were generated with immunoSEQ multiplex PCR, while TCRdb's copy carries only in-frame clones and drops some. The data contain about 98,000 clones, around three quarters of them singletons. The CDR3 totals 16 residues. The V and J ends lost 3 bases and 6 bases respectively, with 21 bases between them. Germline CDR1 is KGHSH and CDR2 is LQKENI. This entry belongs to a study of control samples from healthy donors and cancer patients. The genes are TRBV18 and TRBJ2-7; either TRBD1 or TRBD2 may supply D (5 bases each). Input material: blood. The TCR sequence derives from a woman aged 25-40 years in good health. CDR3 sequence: CASSPNTGAQGSEQYF. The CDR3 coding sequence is TGTGCCAGCTCACCGAACACCGGGGCGCAAGGCAGCGAGCAGTACTTC. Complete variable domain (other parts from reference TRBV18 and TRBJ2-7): NAGVMQNPRHLVRRRGQEARLRCSPMKGHSHVYWYRQLPEEGLKFMVYLQKENIIDESGMPKERFSAEFPKEGPSILRIQQVVRGDSAAYFCASSPNTGAQGSEQYFGPGTRLTVT.